This T cell receptor (beta chain) was obtained from a study of OX40 agonist ivuxolimab in advanced cancers. Study background: Of the participants, approximately 38% had some prior anti-PD-1, anti-PD-L1 or anti-CTLA-4 therapy, which was allowed. Partial response was recorded in three patients: one hepatocellular carcinoma and two cutaneous melanoma cases.

A note on this clone: Its antigen is not identified.

The method was immunoSEQ multiplex PCR; TCRdb's version includes in-frame clones alone and lacks a portion of them. The table includes some 45,000 clones, 80% to 90% detected once. Overall study findings and caveats: CD8+ T cells (on average) carried more expanded clones than CD4+ T cells.

This CDR3 is built from 15 residues. Germline V lookup: CDR1 SEHNR, CDR2 FQNEAQ (reference sequence). After removal of 5 bases from V and 2 bases from J, the junction contained 8 bases not matched to a gene. The TCR comes from an adult with an advanced solid tumor such as melanoma, head and neck, liver or kidney cancer. The sequencing here drew on CD4+ or CD8+ T cells sorted from blood, taken in a trial of the OX40 agonist ivuxolimab. The gene calls are TRBV7-9 and TRBJ1-1, with TRBD1 matching over 7 bases. The CDR3 here is CASSQDQGVNTEAFF. The DNA of the CDR3 is TGTGCCAGCAGCCAAGATCAGGGGGTCAACACTGAAGCTTTCTTT.